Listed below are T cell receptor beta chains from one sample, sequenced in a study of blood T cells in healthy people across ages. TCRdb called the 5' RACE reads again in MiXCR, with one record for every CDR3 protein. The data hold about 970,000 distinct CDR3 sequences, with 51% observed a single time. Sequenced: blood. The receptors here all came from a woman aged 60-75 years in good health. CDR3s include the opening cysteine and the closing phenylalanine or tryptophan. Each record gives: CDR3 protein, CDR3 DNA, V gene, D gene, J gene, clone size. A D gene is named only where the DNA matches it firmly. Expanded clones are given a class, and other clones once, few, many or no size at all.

CASSLVGGAGIYGYTF TGCGCCAGCAGCTTGGTAGGGGGCGCCGGTATCTATGGCTACACCTTC TRBV5-1 TRBD1 TRBJ1-2 NA
CSAGRTSGRTYEQYF TGCAGTGCTGGAAGGACTAGCGGGAGAACCTACGAGCAGTACTTC TRBV20-1 TRBD2 TRBJ2-7 NA
CSVEGPPFGVSTDTQYF TGCAGCGTTGAAGGACCGCCGTTTGGGGTGAGCACAGATACGCAGTATTTT TRBV29-1 NA TRBJ2-3 few
CASSAPGQGPYGYTF TGTGCCAGCAGTGCCCCAGGACAGGGGCCCTATGGCTACACCTTC TRBV27 TRBD1 TRBJ1-2 few
CASSQSMSGRGYTF TGCGCCAGCAGCCAGAGCATGTCGGGGCGTGGCTACACCTTC TRBV4-3 NA TRBJ1-2 NA
CASSRGEGKGETQYF TGTGCCAGCAGCAGGGGGGAGGGGAAGGGAGAGACCCAGTACTTC TRBV7-2 NA TRBJ2-5 NA
CASSLTGGRAEQYF TGTGCCAGCAGCTTGACAGGGGGCCGAGCCGAGCAGTACTTC TRBV5-6 TRBD1 TRBJ2-7 NA
CASSQGSGPPETQYF TGCGCCAGCAGCCAAGGCTCAGGGCCACCCGAGACCCAGTACTTC TRBV4-1 NA TRBJ2-5 NA
CASSQYPYEQYF TGTGCCAGCAGTCAATACCCCTACGAGCAGTACTTC TRBV27 NA TRBJ2-7 NA
CSASGTEYTQYF TGCAGTGCTAGCGGGACAGAGTATACGCAGTATTTT TRBV20-1 TRBD1 TRBJ2-3 NA
CASGGVAGNTDTQYF TGTGCCAGCGGAGGGGTGGCGGGAAACACAGATACGCAGTATTTT TRBV12-3/TRBV12-4 NA TRBJ2-3 many
CASRSRQHPHGYTF TGTGCCAGCAGATCCAGACAGCACCCCCATGGCTACACCTTC TRBV6-6 NA TRBJ1-2 NA
CSVRPGTRRYEQYF TGCAGCGTTCGGCCGGGGACTAGAAGGTACGAGCAGTACTTC TRBV29-1 TRBD2 TRBJ2-7 many
CASSPKPSGFVRSYEQYF TGTGCCAGCAGCCCTAAACCTTCAGGGTTTGTTCGGTCTTACGAGCAGTACTTC TRBV7-6 NA TRBJ2-7 NA
CASSSTDSTDTQYF TGTGCCAGCAGCTCGACAGATAGCACAGATACGCAGTATTTT TRBV7-9 NA TRBJ2-3 NA
CSAIDRGIYNEQFF TGCAGTGCTATAGACAGGGGAATCTACAATGAGCAGTTCTTC TRBV20-1 TRBD1 TRBJ2-1 NA
CASSASRTGGTQYF TGTGCCAGCAGTGCTTCCCGGACAGGCGGCACGCAGTATTTT TRBV6-1 TRBD1 TRBJ2-3 NA
CASSLATSSRGSYEQYF TGTGCCAGCAGCTTAGCGACCTCTTCCCGGGGCTCCTACGAGCAGTACTTC TRBV7-2 NA TRBJ2-7 few